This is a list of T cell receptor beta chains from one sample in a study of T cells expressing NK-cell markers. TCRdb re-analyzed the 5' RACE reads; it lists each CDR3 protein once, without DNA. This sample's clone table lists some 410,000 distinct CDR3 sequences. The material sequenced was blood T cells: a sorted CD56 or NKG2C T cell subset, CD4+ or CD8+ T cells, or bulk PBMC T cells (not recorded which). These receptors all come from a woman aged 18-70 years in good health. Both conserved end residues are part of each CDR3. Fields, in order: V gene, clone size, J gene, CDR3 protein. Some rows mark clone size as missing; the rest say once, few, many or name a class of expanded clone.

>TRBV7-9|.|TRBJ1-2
CASSYPGQGPYGYTF
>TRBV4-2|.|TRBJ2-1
CASSQGSGAGNEQFF
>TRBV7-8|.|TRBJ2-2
CASSFRQNANTGELFF
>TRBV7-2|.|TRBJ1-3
CASSLADGYHSGNTIYF
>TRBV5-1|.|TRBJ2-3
CASSLITGTSGRAADTQYF
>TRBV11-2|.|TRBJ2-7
CASSLDPRLVLDEQYF
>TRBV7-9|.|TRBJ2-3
CASSIGQTDTQYF
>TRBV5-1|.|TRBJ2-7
CASPPGVAGNYEQYF
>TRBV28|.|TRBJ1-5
CASTASIQGNQPQHF
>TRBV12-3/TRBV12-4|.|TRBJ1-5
CASSQGLWTNSNQPQHF
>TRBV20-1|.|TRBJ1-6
CSARGQGAIDNSPLHF
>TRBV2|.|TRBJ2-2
CASSEGWQVEPLAAGELFF
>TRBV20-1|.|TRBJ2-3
CSARKSGTATSTDTQYF
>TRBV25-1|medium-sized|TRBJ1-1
CASSPTGTGDTEAFF
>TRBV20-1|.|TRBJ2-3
CSARSPAAATDTQYF
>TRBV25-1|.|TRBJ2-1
CASSEWRGPGNEQFF
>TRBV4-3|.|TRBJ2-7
CASSQSTRPGSYEQYF
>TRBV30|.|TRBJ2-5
CAWSRLQGKTQYF
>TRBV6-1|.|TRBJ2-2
CASSLSPGETVGELFF
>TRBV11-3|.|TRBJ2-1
CASSLGSRGENEQFF
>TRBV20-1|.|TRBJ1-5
CSATDRTSNQPQHF
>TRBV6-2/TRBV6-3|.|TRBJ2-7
CASSPRPSEQYF
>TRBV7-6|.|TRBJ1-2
CASSLEPGIYGYTF
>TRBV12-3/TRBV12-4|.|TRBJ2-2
CASVGNTGELFF
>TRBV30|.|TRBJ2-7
CAWRDILGEQYF
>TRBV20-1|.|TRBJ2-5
CSAPSTGALETQYF
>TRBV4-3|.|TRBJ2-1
CASSQDILGRGEQFF
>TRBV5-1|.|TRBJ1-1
CASSPGWQLNTEAFF
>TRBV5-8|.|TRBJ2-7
CASSFLGSDEQYF
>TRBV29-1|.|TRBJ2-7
CSAVGPASYEQYF
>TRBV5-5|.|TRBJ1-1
CASSLGRKNTEAFF
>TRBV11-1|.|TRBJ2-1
CASSPGGGGARSSYNEQFF
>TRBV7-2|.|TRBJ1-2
CASSTASGGPYGYTF
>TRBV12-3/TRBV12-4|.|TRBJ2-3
CASSSGRVTSTDTQYF
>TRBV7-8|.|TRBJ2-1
CASSRVDLAPLYNEQFF
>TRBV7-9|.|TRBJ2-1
CASSLFTGQPYNEQFF
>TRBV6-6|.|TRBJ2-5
CASSDAGETQYF
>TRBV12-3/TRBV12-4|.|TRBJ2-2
CASSLAGGGTGELFF
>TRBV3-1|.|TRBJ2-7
CASSQALVRSVEQYF
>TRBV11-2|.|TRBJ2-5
CASSPGLAGGSRLFETQYF